This T cell receptor (beta chain) stems from a study of control samples from healthy donors and cancer patients. This clone was observed once. Some clones are missing from TCRdb's copy, which holds only in-frame ones; the method was immunoSEQ multiplex PCR. In the table there are more than 10,000 clones, 85% to 95% of which are singletons. This sequence originates from a man of 80 years or more with lung cancer. The specimen was PBMCs.

This CDR3 reads CASRQQGGDNSPLHF. The CDR3 coding sequence is TGTGCCAGTAGACAACAGGGCGGCGATAATTCACCCCTCCACTTT. The chain links TRBV19 to TRBJ1-6; TRBD1 might be the D (6 bases). V lost 6 bases to trimming and J lost 5 bases, with 14 bases between them. The CDR3 is 15 amino acids. Germline values: CDR1 LNHDA, CDR2 SQIVND (reference sequence).